This passage covers 11 T cell receptor beta chains from one sample sequenced in a study of sequential checkpoint blockade in melanoma. Treatment meaning: randomized to nivolumab then ipilimumab (arm A) or the reverse (arm B). Sequencing was performed with immunoSEQ multiplex PCR; in TCRdb, only in-frame clones are kept and a portion is missing. The sample comprises a few thousand clones, roughly 21% of which are singletons, and approximately 8.6% rests with the top ten. This specimen consisted of tumor tissue (inferred from file names), obtained from a patient given nivolumab and ipilimumab in sequence. The receptors here all came from a human donor with melanoma.

By sample fraction, this clone is medium-sized (0.01 to 0.1%). This chain connects TRBV6-8 to TRBJ1-5, with unresolved D. The CDR3 consists of 16 residues. Trimming took 6 bases from V and 2 from J, leaving 17 bases between them. The germline V gene encodes CDR1 MNHGY and CDR2 SAAAGT. This chain's CDR3 is CASRTGLAGGNQPQHF. CDR3 coding DNA: TGTGCCAGCAGGACCGGGCTAGCTGGGGGCAATCAGCCCCAGCATTTT.

The rearrangement joins TRBV28 to TRBJ2-2; 7 nucleotides line up with TRBD1. J gave up 6 bases and V 3 bases, and 10 bases lay outside the gene matches. The V gene's germline CDR1 is MDHEN and CDR2 SYDVKM. There are 16 residues in the CDR3. CDR3 sequence reads: CASSFRDRSVPGELFF. The DNA for the CDR3 is TGTGCCAGCAGTTTTCGGGACAGAAGTGTGCCCGGGGAGCTGTTTTTT.

By share of the sample, this clone is medium-sized (0.01 to 0.1%). The chain uses TRBV28 and TRBJ2-7, with D perhaps TRBD2 (5 bases). Germline V CDR1 and CDR2: MDHEN, SYDVKM. The CDR3 has 14 residues. Trimming cost V 3 bases and J 1 base, with 10 bases left between them. CDR3 region: CASSFRGQSYEQYF. In DNA, the CDR3 is TGTGCCAGCAGTTTTCGAGGGCAATCCTACGAGCAGTACTTC.

The chain has TRBV10-2 and TRBJ1-1, with D maybe TRBD1 (5 bases). CDR3 length: 14 residues. The germline gives CDR1 WSHSY, CDR2 SAAADI. V lost 2 bases and J lost 10, with 17 bases in between. CDR3 residues: CASSERGMATAAFF. The CDR3 nucleotides are TGCGCCAGCAGTGAGAGAGGTATGGCGACAGCAGCTTTCTTT.

This clone was recorded a few times. For the CDR3, the DNA is TGTGCCAGCAGTTTAAAGCTTAAAGAGGGGGGAAACACAGATACGCAGTATTTT. It specifies CASSLKLKEGGNTDTQYF. The rearrangement links TRBV28 to TRBJ2-3, with D possibly called TRBD1 or TRBD2 (6 bases each). Per germline, CDR1 MDHEN and CDR2 SYDVKM. The CDR3 extends over 18 amino acids. V gave up 2 bases and J gave up 2 bases, with 20 bases separating them.

Within the sample, this clone is medium-sized. The chain employs TRBV6-1 and TRBJ1-5; D gene uncertain. Germline assignment: CDR1 MNHNS and CDR2 SASEGT. V was shortened by 1 base and J by 3 bases, with 7 bases between the two germline ends. CDR3 length equals 14 residues. The CDR3 protein is CASSEGGNNQPQHF. CDR3 bases: TGTGCCAGCAGTGAAGGGGGAAACAATCAGCCCCAGCATTTT.

The sample holds one count of this clone. The chain couples TRBV29-1 to TRBJ2-3; 8 bases align to TRBD1. CDR1 is SQVTM, CDR2 ANQGSEA, per germline. This CDR3 has 13 residues. CDR3 in DNA: TGCTCCACGGACAGGGCCTACACAGATACGCAGTATTTT. Residues: CSTDRAYTDTQYF.

The chain has TRBV19 and TRBJ2-1; weak D call: TRBD2 (6 bases). The germline gives CDR1 LNHDA, CDR2 SQIVND (reference sequence). CDR3 length: 15 amino acids. The ends were cut back, 3 bases at V and 3 bases at J, with 12 bases in the middle. CDR3 bases: TGTGCCAGTAGTATCGCTAGCGACTACTACAATGAGCAGTTCTTC. Residues: CASSIASDYYNEQFF.

This clone was recorded many times. V is TRBV9 and J is TRBJ1-2; D not certain. The CDR3 runs to 15 residues. Germline CDR1 is SGDLS and CDR2 is YYNGEE. Trimming shortened V by 0 bases and J by 1 base, and 10 bases separated the two germline ends. The CDR3, as DNA: TGTGCCAGCAGCGTAGCCTCCACGCTTAACTATGGCTACACCTTC. This translates into CASSVASTLNYGYTF. Variable domain in full (rest from reference TRBV9 and TRBJ1-2): DSGVTQTPKHLITATGQRVTLRCSPRSGDLSVYWYQQSLDQGLQFLIQYYNGEERAKGNILERFSAQQFPDLHSELNLSSLELGDSALYFCASSVASTLNYGYTFGSGTRLTVV.

This clone came up a few times. The chain employs TRBV6-8 and TRBJ2-1; no clear D gene. V lost 2 bases and J lost 8, with 7 bases in between. Germline V gene data show CDR1 as MNHGY and CDR2 as SAAAGT. This CDR3 region has 12 residues. The CDR3 reads CASSYGEDEQFF. The CDR3 nucleotides are TGTGCCAGCAGTTACGGTGAGGATGAGCAGTTCTTC.

This chain links TRBV23-1 with TRBJ2-2; 10 nucleotides align to TRBD1. TRBV23-1 is an ORF; its function is uncertain. Unmatched junction bases numbered 23, after V lost 8 bases and J lost 2 bases. This CDR3 contains 21 residues. CDR3 DNA sequence: TGCGCCAGCCTTTTTCCCCGGGACAGGGGCCGCCCCCACTTTAACACCGGGGAGCTGTTTTTT. It yields the protein CASLFPRDRGRPHFNTGELFF.